Listed below are T cell receptor beta chains from one sample, sequenced in a study of cytomegalovirus exposure and HLA in healthy donors. TCRdb's copy holds only in-frame clones and misses some; the assay was immunoSEQ multiplex PCR. The sample yields some 120,000 clones, 78% seen once. Sequences were obtained from PBMCs. The receptor set was obtained from a young man in good health and CMV-seropositive. Both conserved end residues are part of each CDR3. Each record gives: clone size, J gene, V gene, D gene, CDR3 DNA, CDR3 protein. The D gene is left open where the match is weak. Clone size, where shown, is once, few, many, or a class for clones that have expanded.

clone size: .
J gene: TRBJ2-5
V gene: TRBV4-2
D gene: TRBD2
CDR3 DNA: TGTGCCAGCAGCCAGGAACTAGCGGGGGGGACCGGGACCCAGTACTTC
CDR3 protein: CASSQELAGGTGTQYF

clone size: .
J gene: TRBJ2-7
V gene: TRBV11-2
D gene: TRBD2
CDR3 DNA: TGTGCCAGCAGCCCGGGGAGGGGAAGACGGGAGTCCGGGGAGCAGTACTTC
CDR3 protein: CASSPGRGRRESGEQYF

clone size: once
J gene: TRBJ2-1
V gene: TRBV12-5
D gene: TRBD2
CDR3 DNA: TGTGCTAGTGGTTTGGTACTAAGCGGGAGCGGCGACAATGAGCAGTTCTTC
CDR3 protein: CASGLVLSGSGDNEQFF

clone size: few
J gene: TRBJ2-6
V gene: TRBV9
D gene: .
CDR3 DNA: TGTGCCAGCAGCGTACACTCAGGGCTGCCTGGGGCCAACGTCCTGACTTTC
CDR3 protein: CASSVHSGLPGANVLTF

clone size: .
J gene: TRBJ2-5
V gene: TRBV29-1
D gene: TRBD2
CDR3 DNA: TGCAGCGTTGATGCCAGCGGGAGTGAGACCCAGTACTTC
CDR3 protein: CSVDASGSETQYF

clone size: .
J gene: TRBJ2-5
V gene: TRBV11-2
D gene: TRBD2
CDR3 DNA: TGTGCCAGCAGCCCGGGACTAGCGGGAGTCGGGGAGACCCAGTACTTC
CDR3 protein: CASSPGLAGVGETQYF

clone size: .
J gene: TRBJ2-1
V gene: TRBV28
D gene: .
CDR3 DNA: TGTGCCAGCAGTTTGGCGGGGAGAAATGAGCAGTTCTTC
CDR3 protein: CASSLAGRNEQFF

clone size: .
J gene: TRBJ2-7
V gene: TRBV5-1
D gene: TRBD2
CDR3 DNA: TGCGCCAGCAGCTCGGGAGGCCACGAGCAGTACTTC
CDR3 protein: CASSSGGHEQYF

clone size: few
J gene: TRBJ1-3
V gene: TRBV4-2
D gene: .
CDR3 DNA: TGTGCCAGCAGCCTGGGGGCCGGTGGAAACACCATATATTTT
CDR3 protein: CASSLGAGGNTIYF

clone size: once
J gene: TRBJ2-5
V gene: TRBV10-3
D gene: TRBD2
CDR3 DNA: TGTGCCACCATAGACTCCCGGGAGGGCCCTTCAGAGACCCAGTACTTC
CDR3 protein: CATIDSREGPSETQYF

clone size: .
J gene: TRBJ2-1
V gene: TRBV6-5
D gene: TRBD2
CDR3 DNA: TGTGCCAGCAGCCCCGGGAGGGATACTGAGCAGTTCTTC
CDR3 protein: CASSPGRDTEQFF

clone size: .
J gene: TRBJ2-7
V gene: TRBV4-3
D gene: TRBD2
CDR3 DNA: TGCGCCAGCAGCCAACAAACTAGCGGGAGACCGTACGAGCAGTACTTC
CDR3 protein: CASSQQTSGRPYEQYF

clone size: .
J gene: TRBJ2-1
V gene: TRBV6-5
D gene: TRBD2
CDR3 DNA: TGTGCCAGCACCCGGACTAGCGGGAGGGCCCAGCAGTTCTTC
CDR3 protein: CASTRTSGRAQQFF

clone size: few
J gene: TRBJ2-7
V gene: TRBV11-2
D gene: TRBD2
CDR3 DNA: TGTGCCAGCAGCTTTAGAACTAGCGGGTCCCTACAGGTCTACGAGCAGTACTTC
CDR3 protein: CASSFRTSGSLQVYEQYF

clone size: once
J gene: TRBJ1-1
V gene: TRBV30
D gene: .
CDR3 DNA: TGCGCCTGGACCGCTCGGACTGAAGCTTTCTTT
CDR3 protein: CAWTARTEAFF

clone size: .
J gene: TRBJ2-3
V gene: TRBV7-6
D gene: TRBD2
CDR3 DNA: TGTGCCAGCAGCTTAGAGGCTAGCGGGAGTACAGATACGCAGTATTTT
CDR3 protein: CASSLEASGSTDTQYF

clone size: few
J gene: TRBJ2-1
V gene: TRBV15
D gene: TRBD1
CDR3 DNA: TGTGCCACCAGCGACCGGGACAGGGGAAACTTTTACAATGAGCAGTTCTTC
CDR3 protein: CATSDRDRGNFYNEQFF

clone size: .
J gene: TRBJ2-7
V gene: TRBV18
D gene: TRBD1
CDR3 DNA: TGTGCCAGCTCACCGCGACAGGGGGCCTACGAGCAGTACTTC
CDR3 protein: CASSPRQGAYEQYF

clone size: .
J gene: TRBJ1-1
V gene: TRBV6-5
D gene: .
CDR3 DNA: TGTGCCAGCAGTTACTCGATAGGGGGGAACACTGAAGCTTTCTTT
CDR3 protein: CASSYSIGGNTEAFF

clone size: .
J gene: TRBJ2-7
V gene: TRBV7-8
D gene: TRBD1
CDR3 DNA: TGTGCCAGCAGCACACTAGGGTCCGGGACAGGGGTTAGGTACGAGCAGTACTTC
CDR3 protein: CASSTLGSGTGVRYEQYF

clone size: .
J gene: TRBJ2-7
V gene: TRBV13
D gene: TRBD1
CDR3 DNA: TGTGCCAGCAAAGGGACAGGGGTCGAGCAGTACTTC
CDR3 protein: CASKGTGVEQYF

clone size: .
J gene: TRBJ2-7
V gene: TRBV21-1
D gene: .
CDR3 DNA: TGTGCCAGCAGCAAAGAAAAAGCGGGACTCCGAATCGCGCAGTACTTC
CDR3 protein: CASSKEKAGLRIAQYF

clone size: .
J gene: TRBJ2-7
V gene: TRBV13
D gene: .
CDR3 DNA: TGTGCCAGCAGCTTAGTTCGGCGGGCCTACGAGCAGTACTTC
CDR3 protein: CASSLVRRAYEQYF

clone size: .
J gene: TRBJ1-4
V gene: TRBV6-5
D gene: .
CDR3 DNA: TGTGCCAGCAGCTCAGGGTTTGCTAATGAAAAACTGTTTTTT
CDR3 protein: CASSSGFANEKLFF

clone size: .
J gene: TRBJ1-1
V gene: TRBV6-5
D gene: .
CDR3 DNA: TGTGCCAGCAGTTCGTACAGGGAAGCTTTCTTT
CDR3 protein: CASSSYREAFF

clone size: .
J gene: TRBJ1-5
V gene: TRBV4-3
D gene: .
CDR3 DNA: TGCGCCAGCAGCCAACGAAAGGGGAATCAGCCCCAGCATTTT
CDR3 protein: CASSQRKGNQPQHF

clone size: .
J gene: TRBJ2-4
V gene: TRBV30
D gene: TRBD1
CDR3 DNA: TGTGCCTGGACTAGACAGGGAAAAAACATTCAGTACTTC
CDR3 protein: CAWTRQGKNIQYF

clone size: .
J gene: TRBJ2-7
V gene: TRBV7-8
D gene: TRBD2
CDR3 DNA: TGTGCCAGCAGCCCTCTCCCGGCTAGCGGTTCCTACGAGCAGTACTTC
CDR3 protein: CASSPLPASGSYEQYF